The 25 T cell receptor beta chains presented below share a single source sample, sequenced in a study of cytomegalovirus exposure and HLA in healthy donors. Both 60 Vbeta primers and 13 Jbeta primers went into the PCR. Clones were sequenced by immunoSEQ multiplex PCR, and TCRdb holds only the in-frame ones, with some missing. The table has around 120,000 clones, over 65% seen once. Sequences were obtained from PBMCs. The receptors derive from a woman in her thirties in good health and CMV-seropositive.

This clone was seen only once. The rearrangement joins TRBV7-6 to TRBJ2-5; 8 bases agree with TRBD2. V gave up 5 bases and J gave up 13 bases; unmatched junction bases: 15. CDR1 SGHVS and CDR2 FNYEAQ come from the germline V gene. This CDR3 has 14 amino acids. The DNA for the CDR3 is TGTGCCAGCAGCCCCGCCGGACTAGCCTTTTCGGGGTACTTC. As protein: CASSPAGLAFSGYF.

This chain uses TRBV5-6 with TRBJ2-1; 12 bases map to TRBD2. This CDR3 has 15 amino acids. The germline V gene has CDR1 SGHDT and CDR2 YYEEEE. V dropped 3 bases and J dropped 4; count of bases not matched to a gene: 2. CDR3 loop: CASSYLAGGYNEQFF. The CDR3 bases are TGTGCCAGCAGCTACCTAGCGGGGGGGTACAATGAGCAGTTCTTC. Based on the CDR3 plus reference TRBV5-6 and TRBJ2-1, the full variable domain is DAGVTQSPTHLIKTRGQQVTLRCSPKSGHDTVSWYQQALGQGPQFIFQYYEEEERQRGNFPDRFSGHQFPNYSSELNVNALLLGDSALYLCASSYLAGGYNEQFFGPGTRLTVL.

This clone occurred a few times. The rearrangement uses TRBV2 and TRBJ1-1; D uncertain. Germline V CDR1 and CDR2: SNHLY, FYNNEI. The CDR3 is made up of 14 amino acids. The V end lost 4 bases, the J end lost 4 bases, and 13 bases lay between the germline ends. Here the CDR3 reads CASSGQRAFTEAFF. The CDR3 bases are TGTGCCAGCAGTGGCCAGCGGGCCTTCACTGAAGCTTTCTTT.

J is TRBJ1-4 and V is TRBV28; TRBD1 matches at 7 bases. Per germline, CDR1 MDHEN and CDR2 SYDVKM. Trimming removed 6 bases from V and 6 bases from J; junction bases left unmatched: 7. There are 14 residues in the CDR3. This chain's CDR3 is CASSHNRGDEKLFF. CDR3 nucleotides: TGTGCCAGCAGCCATAACAGGGGAGATGAAAAACTGTTTTTT.

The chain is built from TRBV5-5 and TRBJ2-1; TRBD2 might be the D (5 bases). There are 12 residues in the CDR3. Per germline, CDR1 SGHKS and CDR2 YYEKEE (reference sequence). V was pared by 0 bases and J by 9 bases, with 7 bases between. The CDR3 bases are TGTGCCAGCAGCTTGGTTCGGGGTGAGCAGTTCTTC. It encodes CASSLVRGEQFF.

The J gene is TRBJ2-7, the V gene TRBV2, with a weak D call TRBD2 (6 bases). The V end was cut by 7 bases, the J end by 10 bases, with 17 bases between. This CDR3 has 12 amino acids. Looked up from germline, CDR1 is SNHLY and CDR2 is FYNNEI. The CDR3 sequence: CASTRLDQGQYF. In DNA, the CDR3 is TGTGCCAGCACACGACTAGATCAGGGACAGTACTTC. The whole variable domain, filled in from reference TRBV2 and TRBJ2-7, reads EPEVTQTPSHQVTQMGQEVILRCVPISNHLYFYWYRQILGQKVEFLVSFYNNEISEKSEIFDDQFSVERPDGSNFTLKIRSTKLEDSAMYFCASTRLDQGQYFGPGTRLTVT.

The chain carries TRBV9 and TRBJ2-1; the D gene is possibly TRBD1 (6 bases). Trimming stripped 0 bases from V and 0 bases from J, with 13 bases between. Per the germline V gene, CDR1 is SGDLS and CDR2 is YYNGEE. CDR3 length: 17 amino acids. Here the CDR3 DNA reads TGTGCCAGCAGCGTAGTGGACAGCTTGAGCTCCTACAATGAGCAGTTCTTC. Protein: CASSVVDSLSSYNEQFF. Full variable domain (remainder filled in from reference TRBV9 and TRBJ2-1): DSGVTQTPKHLITATGQRVTLRCSPRSGDLSVYWYQQSLDQGLQFLIQYYNGEERAKGNILERFSAQQFPDLHSELNLSSLELGDSALYFCASSVVDSLSSYNEQFFGPGTRLTVL.

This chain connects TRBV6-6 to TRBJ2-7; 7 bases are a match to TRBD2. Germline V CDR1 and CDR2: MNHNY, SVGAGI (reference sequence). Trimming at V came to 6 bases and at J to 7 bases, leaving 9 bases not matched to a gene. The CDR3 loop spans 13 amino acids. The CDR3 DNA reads TGTGCCAGCAGCGGAAAGTGGGGGGGGGAGCAGTACTTC. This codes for CASSGKWGGEQYF.

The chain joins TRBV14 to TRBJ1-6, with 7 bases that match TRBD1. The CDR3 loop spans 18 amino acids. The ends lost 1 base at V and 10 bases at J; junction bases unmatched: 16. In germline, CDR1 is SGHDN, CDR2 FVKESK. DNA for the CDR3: TGTGCCAGCAGCCAAGGGGACCCGACAGGGCGGCTGGGGTCACCCCTCCACTTT. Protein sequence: CASSQGDPTGRLGSPLHF.

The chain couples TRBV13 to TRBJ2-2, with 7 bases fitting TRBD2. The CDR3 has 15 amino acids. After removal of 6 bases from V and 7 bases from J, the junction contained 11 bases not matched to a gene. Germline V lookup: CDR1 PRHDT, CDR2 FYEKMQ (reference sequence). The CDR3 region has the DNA TGTGCCAGCAGTCCCAGCGGGGACCATGACGGGGAGCTGTTTTTT. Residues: CASSPSGDHDGELFF.

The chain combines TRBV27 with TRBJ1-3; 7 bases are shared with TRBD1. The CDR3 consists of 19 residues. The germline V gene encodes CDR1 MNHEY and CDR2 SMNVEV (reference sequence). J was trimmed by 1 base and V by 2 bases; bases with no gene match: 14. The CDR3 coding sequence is TGTGCCAGCAGTTTACCCCCTCGGGACAGCGATAATTCTGGAAACACCATATATTTT. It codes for CASSLPPRDSDNSGNTIYF.

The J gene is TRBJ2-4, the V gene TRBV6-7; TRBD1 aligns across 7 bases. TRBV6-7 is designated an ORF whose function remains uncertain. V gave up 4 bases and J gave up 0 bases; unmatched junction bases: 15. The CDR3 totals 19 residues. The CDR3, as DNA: TGTGCCAGCAGTTGCCCCCCCGTAGGGGGCACACTAGCCAAAAACATTCAGTACTTC. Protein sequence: CASSCPPVGGTLAKNIQYF.

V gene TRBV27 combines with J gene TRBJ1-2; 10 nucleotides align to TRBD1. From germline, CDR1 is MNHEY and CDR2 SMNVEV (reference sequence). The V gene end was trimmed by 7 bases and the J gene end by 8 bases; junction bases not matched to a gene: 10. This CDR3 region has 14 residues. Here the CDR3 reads CASKRQGAAEGYTF. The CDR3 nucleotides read TGTGCCAGCAAACGACAGGGGGCGGCTGAAGGCTACACCTTC.

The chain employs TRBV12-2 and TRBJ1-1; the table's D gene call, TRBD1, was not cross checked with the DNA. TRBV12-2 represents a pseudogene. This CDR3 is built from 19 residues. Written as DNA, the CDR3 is TGTGCAAGTCGCTTAGGGCGGGCAGGGGACGACAACCTGAACACTGAAGCTTTCTTT. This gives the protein CASRLGRAGDDNLNTEAFF.

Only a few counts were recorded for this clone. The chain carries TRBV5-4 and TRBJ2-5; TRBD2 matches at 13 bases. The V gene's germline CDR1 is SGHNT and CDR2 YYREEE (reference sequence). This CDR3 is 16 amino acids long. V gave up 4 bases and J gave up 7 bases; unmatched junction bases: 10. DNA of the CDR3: TGTGCCAGCAGCCCACAGACTAGCGGGGGGTATGGGACCCAGTACTTC. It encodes CASSPQTSGGYGTQYF.

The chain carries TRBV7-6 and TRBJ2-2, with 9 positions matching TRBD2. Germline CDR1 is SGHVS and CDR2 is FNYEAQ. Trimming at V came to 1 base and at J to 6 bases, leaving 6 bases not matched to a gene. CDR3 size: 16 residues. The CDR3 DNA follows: TGTGCCAGCAGCTTAGAGGCGGGGGGGCGTGCCGGGGAGCTGTTTTTT. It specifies CASSLEAGGRAGELFF.

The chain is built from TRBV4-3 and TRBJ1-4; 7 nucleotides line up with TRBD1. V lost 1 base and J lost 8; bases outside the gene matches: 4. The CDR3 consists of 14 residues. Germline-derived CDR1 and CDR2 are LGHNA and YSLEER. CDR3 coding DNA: TGCGCCAGCAGCCAAGGACAGGGAGGCGAAAAACTGTTTTTT. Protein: CASSQGQGGEKLFF.

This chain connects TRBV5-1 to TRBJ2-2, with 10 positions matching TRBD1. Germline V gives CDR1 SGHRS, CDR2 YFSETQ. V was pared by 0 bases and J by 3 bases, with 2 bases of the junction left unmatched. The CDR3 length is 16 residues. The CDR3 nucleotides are TGCGCCAGCAGCTTGGCCGGGACAGGGGACACCGGGGAGCTGTTTTTT. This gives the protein CASSLAGTGDTGELFF.

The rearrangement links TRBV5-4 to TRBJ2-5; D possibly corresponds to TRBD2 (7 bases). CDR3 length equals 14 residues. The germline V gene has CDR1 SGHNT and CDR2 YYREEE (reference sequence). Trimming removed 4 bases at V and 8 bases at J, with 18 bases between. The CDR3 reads CASSPITGGGTQYF. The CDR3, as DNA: TGTGCCAGCAGCCCCATCACGGGGGGCGGAACCCAGTACTTC.

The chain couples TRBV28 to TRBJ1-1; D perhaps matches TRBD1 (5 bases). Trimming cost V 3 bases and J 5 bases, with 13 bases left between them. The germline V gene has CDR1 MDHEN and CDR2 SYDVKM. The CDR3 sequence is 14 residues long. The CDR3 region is CASSFVGGGTEAFF. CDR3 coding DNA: TGTGCCAGCAGTTTCGTTGGGGGGGGGACTGAAGCTTTCTTT.

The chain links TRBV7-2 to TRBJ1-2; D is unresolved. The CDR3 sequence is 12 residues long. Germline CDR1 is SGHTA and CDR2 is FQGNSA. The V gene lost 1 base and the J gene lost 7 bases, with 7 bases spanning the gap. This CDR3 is CASSLGGGGYTF. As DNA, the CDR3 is TGTGCCAGCAGCTTAGGGGGAGGTGGCTACACCTTC.

The CDR3 DNA reads TGTGCCAGCAGTTTATCGGACACTGAAGCTTTCTTT. It yields the protein CASSLSDTEAFF. V and J are TRBV28 and TRBJ1-1; D unresolved. Germline assignment: CDR1 MDHEN and CDR2 SYDVKM. CDR3 length equals 12 residues. The germline V and J ends were trimmed by 1 base and 3 bases, with 3 bases remaining between them.

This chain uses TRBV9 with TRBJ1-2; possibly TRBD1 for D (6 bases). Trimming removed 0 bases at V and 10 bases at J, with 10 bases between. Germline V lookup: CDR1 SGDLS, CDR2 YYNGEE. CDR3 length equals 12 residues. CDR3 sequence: CASSVEGDLYTF. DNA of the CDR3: TGTGCCAGCAGCGTAGAGGGGGACCTCTACACCTTC.

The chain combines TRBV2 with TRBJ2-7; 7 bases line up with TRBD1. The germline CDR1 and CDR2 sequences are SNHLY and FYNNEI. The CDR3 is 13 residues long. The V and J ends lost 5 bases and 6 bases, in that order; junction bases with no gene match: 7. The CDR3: CASSTGVKGEQYF. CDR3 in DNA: TGTGCCAGCAGTACAGGGGTTAAAGGCGAGCAGTACTTC.

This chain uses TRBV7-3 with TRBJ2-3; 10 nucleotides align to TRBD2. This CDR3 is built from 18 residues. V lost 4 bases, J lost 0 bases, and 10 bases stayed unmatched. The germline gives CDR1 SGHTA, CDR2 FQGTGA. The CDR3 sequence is CASSSSGLAEDSTDTQYF. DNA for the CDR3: TGTGCCAGCAGCTCAAGTGGACTAGCGGAGGATAGCACAGATACGCAGTATTTT.